These T cell receptor beta chains were read from a single sample in a study of blood T cells in healthy people across ages. TCRdb re-called the 5' RACE reads through MiXCR, storing one row per CDR3 protein. Of 1.4 million or so distinct CDR3 sequences listed, 42% are singletons. Specimen: blood. These receptor sequences come from a woman between 18 and 30 years old in good health. The conserved cysteine and the conserved F or W are not part of the CDR3 here.

J gene: TRBJ2-7; V gene: TRBV15; CDR3 protein: ATSREQGSYEQY
J gene: TRBJ2-3; V gene: TRBV7-2; CDR3 protein: ASSLALGQGMGTDTQY
J gene: TRBJ2-1; V gene: TRBV6-1; CDR3 protein: ASSEGETGYNEQF
J gene: TRBJ2-3; V gene: TRBV13; CDR3 protein: ASSCRGGTDTQY
J gene: TRBJ2-4; V gene: TRBV20-1; CDR3 protein: SGDLAGVKNIQY
J gene: TRBJ1-5; V gene: TRBV3-1; CDR3 protein: ASSQGTANNQPQH
J gene: TRBJ1-2; V gene: TRBV7-3; CDR3 protein: ASSLSPGQHT
J gene: TRBJ1-1; V gene: TRBV12-3/TRBV12-4; CDR3 protein: ASRDTGGWTEAF
J gene: TRBJ2-1; V gene: TRBV24-1; CDR3 protein: ATSAAGGHNEQF
J gene: TRBJ2-1; V gene: TRBV4-2; CDR3 protein: ASSQDSPGEQF
J gene: TRBJ2-1; V gene: TRBV6-1; CDR3 protein: ASSVDRGHETQF
J gene: TRBJ1-2; V gene: TRBV5-4; CDR3 protein: ASSSDRGRNGYT
J gene: TRBJ1-1; V gene: TRBV30; CDR3 protein: AWKQGASEAF